The present T cell receptor (beta chain) was sequenced within a study of CD8 T cells in ankylosing spondylitis. Study results and caveats: Relatively rare in peripheral blood, disease-linked clones were also CD8+. The clones that were linked to disease were reported to be significantly enriched in matched synovial fluid samples from ankylosing spondylitis patients.

For this clonotype: Its antigen is as yet unknown.

5'-RACE, quantitative and with molecular barcodes, yielded the TCR beta libraries. TCRdb re-analysed the 5' RACE reads in MiXCR, keeping a single row per CDR3 protein. This table holds approximately 210,000 distinct CDR3 sequences, around 13% found once. The V end was cut by 2 bases, the J end by 3 bases, with 15 bases between. Germline CDR1 and CDR2: SGHDT and YYEEEE. The CDR3 consists of 16 residues. This receptor was identified in a male donor with ankylosing spondylitis or in good health (not recorded which). The chain recombines TRBV5-6 with TRBJ2-1, with D tentatively TRBD2 (6 bases). The sequenced sample was blood, either unsorted or a sorted T cell fraction (not recorded which). In DNA form, the CDR3 reads TGTGCCAGCAGCTTAGGTAGTAGCGGACTCTACAATGAGCAGTTCTTC. Its translation: CASSLGSSGLYNEQFF.